A single sample gave rise to the 5 T cell receptor beta chains below, sequenced in a study of blood T cell repertoires in COVID-19. Data came from immunoSEQ multiplex PCR; TCRdb stores just in-frame clones and leaves some out. The data show 200,000 to 250,000 clones, over 75% seen once. Sequenced material: PBMCs or T cells enriched from blood (not recorded which). These receptors all come from a woman younger than 45 who had been exposed to COVID-19.

This chain links TRBV5-6 with TRBJ2-7; 8 nucleotides line up with TRBD2. Germline V gene lookup returns CDR1 SGHDT and CDR2 YYEEEE. The length of the CDR3 is 16 residues. The ends lost 4 bases at V and 3 bases at J; junction bases unmatched: 12. Here the CDR3 DNA reads TGTGCCAGCAGCAAGGGGGGGACTAGGACGGTCTACGAGCAGTACTTC. Encoded protein: CASSKGGTRTVYEQYF. The variable domain in full, with the rest retrieved from reference TRBV5-6 and TRBJ2-7, is DAGVTQSPTHLIKTRGQQVTLRCSPKSGHDTVSWYQQALGQGPQFIFQYYEEEERQRGNFPDRFSGHQFPNYSSELNVNALLLGDSALYLCASSKGGTRTVYEQYFGPGTRLTVT.

This clone was detected once. This rearrangement joins TRBV14 to TRBJ2-3; D possibly corresponds to TRBD2 (6 bases). Germline CDR1 is SGHDN and CDR2 is FVKESK. V shed 1 base and J shed 4 bases, with 21 bases lying between them. The CDR3 runs 18 residues. The CDR3: CASSQVTPWGDWADTQYF. DNA of the CDR3: TGTGCCAGCAGCCAAGTCACCCCGTGGGGGGATTGGGCAGATACGCAGTATTTT.

In its sample, this clone is medium-sized. The rearrangement joins TRBV2 to TRBJ1-4, with no clear D. V was shortened by 6 bases and J by 3 bases, with 11 bases between the two germline ends. The CDR3 totals 14 residues. Germline values: CDR1 SNHLY, CDR2 FYNNEI. CDR3 loop: CASSDHRANEKLFF. The CDR3 nucleotides are TGTGCCAGCAGCGACCACCGGGCTAATGAAAAACTGTTTTTT.

V gene TRBV10-3 combines with J gene TRBJ1-2; no clear D gene. V was trimmed by 10 bases and J by 6 bases, leaving 21 bases between them. The germline CDR1 and CDR2 sequences are ENHRY and SYGVKD. CDR3 length: 14 residues. CDR3 in amino acids: CATLGSPRYDGYTF. The CDR3 region has the DNA TGTGCCACACTCGGCAGCCCGCGGTATGATGGCTACACCTTC.

The chain combines TRBV5-1 with TRBJ2-1; D possibly corresponds to TRBD2 (5 bases). Germline CDR1 and CDR2: SGHRS and YFSETQ. With 7 bases removed from V and 0 bases from J, the gap between germline ends came to 11 bases. The CDR3 consists of 14 residues. The CDR3 DNA is TGCGCCAGCGAGTCGGGGTCCTCCTACAATGAGCAGTTCTTC. Amino acid sequence: CASESGSSYNEQFF.